This TCR beta chain is from a study of T cells expressing NK-cell markers (dated by TCRdb to 2020 to 2021). Context from the whole study: In sorted CD3+CD56+NKG2C+, CD3+CD56+NKG2C- and CD3+CD56-NKG2C+ T-cell subsets from roughly 8 donors, TCR beta-chain repertoires were profiled. Most of the eight sequenced donors were HCMV-seropositive and one was HCMV-seronegative. The eight sequenced donors were randomly selected healthy volunteers, three men and five women. The libraries were sequenced on Illumina HiSeq 2000/2500, MiSeq or NextSeq, producing 2 x 150 bp reads.

Summary of the overall study and its limitations: It remained unclear whether the expanded NKG2C-expressing T cell clones were specific for HCMV antigens. For five or six donors, the dominant CD3+CD56+NKG2C+ clonotypes were among the top 10 CD8+ clonotypes and accounted for roughly 1.0-8% of CD8+ T cells. Those dominant clonotypes were again the most abundant among CD3+CD56-NKG2C+ cells in a handful of donors, at about 25-65%.

CDR1 SGHVS and CDR2 FQNEAQ are derived from the germline V gene. The CDR3 contains 14 residues, cysteine and phenylalanine counted. DNA for this receptor is not on file. HCMV serostatus was determined by detecting HCMV-specific IgG in serum with a commercial ELISA kit. Ficoll density gradient centrifugation was used to isolate peripheral blood mononuclear cells from blood. Concerning this clonotype: Its antigen is currently not known.

This sample was sequenced with an Illumina HiSeq 2000. 5'RACE template switching, by which a universal primer site and unique molecular identifiers were added, was used to make TCR beta cDNA libraries. cDNA synthesis was primed from the TCR beta constant segment and was followed by two successive PCR amplification steps. The authors' analysis ran thus. MIGEC was used to demultiplex reads and group reads by UMI, and MiTCR was used to assemble and quantify clonotypes. To exclude erroneous sequences, only TCR cDNA sequences supported by at least two reads were retained. The tcR package was used for downstream repertoire analysis, and clonotypes were matched across fractions by CDR3 nucleotide sequence plus V segment. VDJmatch was used to annotate antigen specificity against VDJdb, with one amino acid substitution in CDR3 permitted. TCRdb reprocessed the reads and lists each CDR3 protein sequence as a single entry, with no DNA. The V and J calls were determined by TCRdb, not by the authors. This sample's table contains 200,000 to 300,000 distinct CDR3 sequences. About 0.4% of the sample comes from the top ten.

Sequencing was carried out using blood T cells: a sorted CD56 or NKG2C T cell subset, CD4+ or CD8+ T cells, or bulk PBMC T cells (not recorded which). The chain links TRBV7-8 with TRBJ2-5; as DNA is missing, the TRBD1 call by TCRdb cannot be tested. This clonotype was sampled from a man between 18 and 29 years old in good health. Donor details come from another sample of the same person, matched by shared clones. The CDR3 reads CASSLGPLQETQYF.